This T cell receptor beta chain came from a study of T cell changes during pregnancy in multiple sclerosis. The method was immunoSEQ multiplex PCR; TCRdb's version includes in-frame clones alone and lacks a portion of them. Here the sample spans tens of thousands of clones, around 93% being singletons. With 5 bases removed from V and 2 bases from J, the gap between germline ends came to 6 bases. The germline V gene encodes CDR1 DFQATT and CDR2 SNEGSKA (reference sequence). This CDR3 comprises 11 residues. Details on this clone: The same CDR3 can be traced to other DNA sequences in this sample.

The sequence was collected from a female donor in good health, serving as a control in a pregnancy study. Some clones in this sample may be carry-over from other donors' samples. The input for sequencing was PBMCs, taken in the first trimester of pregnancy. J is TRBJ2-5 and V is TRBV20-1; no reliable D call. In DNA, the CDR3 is TGCAGTGCTTCAGATCAAGAGACCCAGTACTTC. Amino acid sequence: CSASDQETQYF.